A single sample gave rise to the 18 T cell receptor beta chains below, sequenced in a study of cytomegalovirus exposure and HLA in healthy donors. Primers: 60 Vbeta forward and 13 Jbeta reverse. Profiled with immunoSEQ multiplex PCR; TCRdb holds only in-frame clones, not every one. The listing records approximately 110,000 clones. The sequenced sample consisted of PBMCs. The receptors here all came from a man aged 50 or older in good health and CMV-seronegative.

This chain links TRBV6-1 with TRBJ1-4, with TRBD1 identical over 9 bases. With V trimmed by 4 bases and J by 7 bases, 13 bases remained unmatched. The length of the CDR3 is 17 residues. Germline V gene sequence: CDR1 MNHNS, CDR2 SASEGT. CDR3 in amino acids: CASSGGDREYFGEKLFF. CDR3 nucleotide sequence: TGTGCCAGCAGTGGGGGGGACAGGGAGTATTTTGGTGAAAAACTGTTTTTT.

This chain uses TRBV30 with TRBJ2-5, with D possibly matching TRBD1 (5 bases). The CDR3 is 14 amino acids. V dropped 0 bases and J dropped 4 bases, with 12 bases sitting between them. Germline lookup yields CDR1 GTSNPN and CDR2 SVGIG (reference sequence). The CDR3 sequence is CAWSVRVRAETQYF. CDR3 coding DNA: TGTGCCTGGAGTGTACGAGTCAGGGCAGAGACCCAGTACTTC.

The chain combines TRBV4-1 with TRBJ2-5; unclear D gene. Germline V gene data show CDR1 as MGHRA and CDR2 as YSYEKL. The V end was cut by 5 bases, the J end by 4 bases, with 8 bases between. The CDR3 runs 12 residues. CDR3: CASSAPRETQYF. DNA for the CDR3: TGCGCCAGCAGCGCGCCCCGAGAGACCCAGTACTTC.

Worth noting for this clone: An end of the junction does not agree with germline; a read error may underlie this. CDR3 sequence: CASSTAGGLETQYF. CDR3 sequence (DNA): TGTGCTAGCAGCACTGCAGGGGGCTTGGAGACCCAGTACTTC. The rearrangement joins TRBV7-7 to TRBJ2-5; TRBD1 matches at 8 bases. The CDR3 is 14 amino acids. Germline values: CDR1 SSHAT, CDR2 FNYEAQ (reference sequence).

This chain joins TRBV18 and TRBJ1-4; TRBD1 matches at 7 bases. With V trimmed by 3 bases and J by 7 bases, 5 bases remained unmatched. CDR1 and CDR2 (germline): KGHSH, LQKENI. The CDR3 contains 14 residues. CDR3 protein: CASSPGQGVEKLFF. The CDR3, as DNA: TGTGCCAGCTCACCCGGGCAGGGGGTTGAAAAACTGTTTTTT.

As to this clone: The junction and the germline gene differ at one end; a read error may be behind it. Other nucleotide sequences in the sample specify the same CDR3. This chain connects TRBV7-7 to TRBJ2-1; 13 nucleotides match TRBD2. CDR1 SSHAT and CDR2 FNYEAQ come from the germline V gene (reference sequence). The CDR3 consists of 15 residues. The CDR3 region has the DNA TGTGCTAGCAGCCTTGGACTAGCGGGAGTCAATGAGCAGTTCTTC. This sequence encodes CASSLGLAGVNEQFF.

The chain is built from TRBV9 and TRBJ2-7; the D gene is possibly TRBD2 (6 bases). The ends were cut back, 3 bases at V and 0 bases at J, with 16 bases in the middle. Germline CDR1 is SGDLS and CDR2 is YYNGEE. This CDR3 region has 16 residues. CDR3 bases: TGTGCCAGCAGCGAGGGAGGCTCGGGGAGCTCCTACGAGCAGTACTTC. Translated: CASSEGGSGSSYEQYF.

This CDR3 is CASSLAGGSTEAFF. The CDR3 DNA reads TGTGCCAGCAGCTTAGCAGGGGGAAGCACTGAAGCTTTCTTT. The V and J genes are TRBV7-2 and TRBJ1-1; D might be TRBD1 (6 bases). Trimming stripped 0 bases from V and 4 bases from J, with 9 bases between. Germline V lookup: CDR1 SGHTA, CDR2 FQGNSA. This CDR3 is 14 amino acids long.

The gene calls are TRBV18 and TRBJ1-4; D is ambiguous. V lost 2 bases and J lost 7, with 11 bases in between. Germline CDR1 is KGHSH and CDR2 is LQKENI. The CDR3 extends over 14 amino acids. CDR3 sequence reads: CASSPNSGSEKLFF. CDR3 bases: TGTGCCAGCTCACCAAATTCGGGGAGTGAAAAACTGTTTTTT.

J is TRBJ2-7 and V is TRBV13, with a tentative D call TRBD1 (5 bases). The CDR3 has 16 residues. Germline V gene data show CDR1 as PRHDT and CDR2 as FYEKMQ (reference sequence). V lost 1 base and J 4 bases, leaving 17 bases between the germline ends. The DNA of the CDR3 is TGTGCCAGCAGCTTAGCCAATTCGACAGAAGATTACGAGCAGTACTTC. Its translation: CASSLANSTEDYEQYF.

The chain recombines TRBV29-1 with TRBJ2-1; TRBD2 matches at 7 bases. The CDR3 is made up of 15 amino acids. Trimming at V came to 0 bases and at J to 3 bases, leaving 5 bases not matched to a gene. The germline V gene has CDR1 SQVTM and CDR2 ANQGSEA. The CDR3 DNA follows: TGCAGCGTTGAAGATAGGAGCGGGATCTACAATGAGCAGTTCTTC. Protein: CSVEDRSGIYNEQFF.

The V call is TRBV11-3, the J call TRBJ1-1; 8 nucleotides line up with TRBD1. There are 16 residues in the CDR3. Per germline, CDR1 SGHNT and CDR2 YENEEA. The J segment lost 3 bases and the V segment lost 5 bases, leaving 11 bases of the junction unmatched. The CDR3 spells CASSPRTGRTYTEAFF. CDR3 in DNA: TGTGCCAGCAGCCCACGGACAGGGAGAACGTACACTGAAGCTTTCTTT. The full variable domain, in which reference TRBV11-3 and TRBJ1-1 provide the parts outside the CDR3, is EAGVVQSPRYKIIEKKQPVAFWCNPISGHNTLYWYLQNLGQGPELLIRYENEEAVDDSQLPKDRFSAERLKGVDSTLKIQPAELGDSAVYLCASSPRTGRTYTEAFFGQGTRLTVV.

The rearrangement links TRBV4-3 to TRBJ2-5, with no clear D. The last part of the DNA fits TRBJ2-7 better; the J call may be wrong. The CDR3 sequence is 14 residues long. Germline V gene lookup returns CDR1 LGHNA and CDR2 YSLEER. The CDR3 protein is CASSQDLRPNEQYF. The CDR3 nucleotides are TGCGCCAGCAGCCAAGACCTCAGGCCTAACGAGCAGTACTTC.

This rearrangement joins TRBV9 to TRBJ2-1, with a possible D match to TRBD2 (6 bases). Trimming stripped 4 bases from V and 4 bases from J, with 12 bases between. Germline CDR1 is SGDLS and CDR2 is YYNGEE. This CDR3 comprises 14 residues. The CDR3 region is CASSSSGSYNEQFF. The CDR3, as DNA: TGTGCCAGCAGCTCCAGCGGGTCTTACAATGAGCAGTTCTTC. The variable domain in full, completed from reference TRBV9 and TRBJ2-1, reads DSGVTQTPKHLITATGQRVTLRCSPRSGDLSVYWYQQSLDQGLQFLIQYYNGEERAKGNILERFSAQQFPDLHSELNLSSLELGDSALYFCASSSSGSYNEQFFGPGTRLTVL.

The chain recombines TRBV18 with TRBJ1-2; no clear D gene. This CDR3 comprises 13 residues. Germline CDR1 reads KGHSH; CDR2 reads LQKENI. The V end lost 3 bases, the J end lost 6 bases, and 11 bases lay between the germline ends. CDR3: CASSPGVQDGYTF. Here the CDR3 DNA reads TGTGCCAGCTCACCGGGTGTTCAGGATGGCTACACCTTC.

The chain carries TRBV19 and TRBJ1-1, with D hard to call. Germline V lookup: CDR1 LNHDA, CDR2 SQIVND (reference sequence). Trimming pared 4 bases from V and 4 bases from J, leaving 13 bases between. The length of the CDR3 is 14 residues. The CDR3 nucleotides are TGTGCCAGTAGTACTGCGGACCGGGGCACTGAAGCTTTCTTT. This gives the protein CASSTADRGTEAFF.

The chain employs TRBV9 and TRBJ2-1; tentatively, D is TRBD2 (5 bases). Germline CDR1 and CDR2: SGDLS and YYNGEE. V was shortened by 0 bases and J by 8 bases, with 18 bases between the two germline ends. This CDR3 has 16 residues. CDR3 in amino acids: CASSVATKPGMDEQFF. The CDR3 DNA reads TGTGCCAGCAGCGTAGCAACGAAGCCCGGGATGGATGAGCAGTTCTTC.

The chain employs TRBV5-1 and TRBJ1-1; D gene ambiguous. Germline assignment: CDR1 SGHRS and CDR2 YFSETQ. The V end was cut by 0 bases, the J end by 0 bases, with 9 bases between. The CDR3 spans 15 residues. CDR3 nucleotides: TGCGCCAGCAGCTTGGCCGAGGGAATGAACACTGAAGCTTTCTTT. Its translation is CASSLAEGMNTEAFF.